One and the same sample provided the 3 T cell receptor beta chains below, sequenced in a study of cytomegalovirus exposure and HLA in healthy donors. The PCR contained 60 Vbeta and 13 Jbeta primers. Method: immunoSEQ multiplex PCR; TCRdb's copy keeps in-frame clones and lacks some. The sample holds about 160,000 clones, 85% seen once. The source material was PBMCs. These TCRs come from a man aged 18 to 29 in good health and CMV-seropositive.

This chain connects TRBV28 to TRBJ1-2, with D possibly being TRBD1 (5 bases). In germline, CDR1 is MDHEN, CDR2 SYDVKM. The CDR3 covers 13 residues. Trimming stripped 2 bases from V and 5 bases from J, with 9 bases between. The CDR3 DNA follows: TGTGCCAGCAGTTTAGGGGCAGTTTATGGCTACACCTTC. Translated: CASSLGAVYGYTF.

V usage is TRBV6-1 and J usage is TRBJ1-3, with TRBD1 matching 7 bases. The CDR3 covers 16 residues. V dropped 3 bases and J dropped 3; count of bases not matched to a gene: 8. CDR1 is MNHNS, CDR2 SASEGT, per germline. CDR3 coding DNA: TGTGCCAGCAGTGAGTCCAGGGGGTTACTTGGAAACACCATATATTTT. Translated, it gives CASSESRGLLGNTIYF.

The V and J genes are TRBV18 and TRBJ2-5; 9 bases are shared with TRBD1. Per the germline V gene, CDR1 is KGHSH and CDR2 is LQKENI. V trimming: 2 bases; J trimming: 3 bases; junction bases outside the gene matches: 19. The CDR3 runs 20 residues. CDR3 amino acids: CASSPDWTGVPILAKETQYF. The CDR3 DNA sequence: TGTGCCAGCTCACCAGACTGGACAGGGGTACCCATACTGGCAAAAGAGACCCAGTACTTC.